The next 8 T cell receptor beta chains were all read from a single sample in a study of T-cell memory formation after mild COVID-19. Via MiXCR, TCRdb re-called the 5' RACE reads, giving one row per CDR3 protein. Found here are 270,000 or so distinct CDR3 sequences, approximately 15% of them singletons; the top ten hold roughly a fifth. Sequenced: PBMCs or a T cell subset sorted from them (not recorded which). Source of these receptors: a young man who had mild COVID-19 (a few samples of this study predate the infection). Cell type and time point are not known.

There are many counts of this clonotype. The chain has TRBV5-6 and TRBJ1-1, with 10 bases identical to TRBD1. V shed 1 base and J 3 bases; nucleotides not matched to a gene: 6. In germline, CDR1 is SGHDT, CDR2 YYEEEE. CDR3 length equals 16 residues. CDR3 amino acids: CASSLPGQGTDTEAFF. The DNA of the CDR3 is TGTGCCAGCAGCTTGCCGGGACAGGGGACGGACACTGAAGCTTTCTTT.

The V and J genes are TRBV29-1 and TRBJ1-1; D not resolved. The CDR3 consists of 13 residues. The ends were cut back, 5 bases at V and 4 bases at J, with 14 bases in the middle. Looked up from germline, CDR1 is SQVTM and CDR2 is ANQGSEA. DNA of the CDR3: TGCAGCGTTTACCTTGTCTCGGGCACTGAAGCTTTCTTT. Translating it yields CSVYLVSGTEAFF.

This clonotype has more than one count but fewer than ten. This chain connects TRBV6-5 to TRBJ2-2; D remains ambiguous. The CDR3 is 15 amino acids. From germline, CDR1 is MNHEY and CDR2 SVGAGI. Between the trimmed V and J ends, which lost 6 bases and 8 bases, there was a span of 19 bases. The CDR3 coding sequence is TGTGCCAGCAGCCAGAGACCGCGCGGCACTGGGGAGCTGTTTTTT. Residues: CASSQRPRGTGELFF.

This clonotype was observed a handful of times. The chain couples TRBV19 to TRBJ2-3; tentatively, D is TRBD2 (7 bases). CDR1 and CDR2 (germline): LNHDA, SQIVND (reference sequence). This CDR3 region has 14 residues. Trimming removed 2 bases from V and 4 bases from J, with 10 bases in between. The CDR3 protein is CASSIPGGADTQYF. Written as DNA, the CDR3 is TGTGCCAGTAGTATACCGGGGGGCGCAGATACGCAGTATTTT.

This rearrangement joins TRBV7-9 to TRBJ2-2; D remains unclear. The CDR3 runs to 12 residues. CDR1 is SEHNR, CDR2 FQNEAQ, per germline (reference sequence). V lost 3 bases and J lost 6, with 5 bases in between. CDR3 bases: TGTGCCAGCAGCTTCACAGCCGGGGAGCTGTTTTTT. Residues: CASSFTAGELFF. The full variable domain, with the rest looked up from reference TRBV7-9 and TRBJ2-2, is DTGVSQNPRHKITKRGQNVTFRCDPISEHNRLYWYRQTLGQGPEFLTYFQNEAQLEKSRLLSDRFSAERPKGSFSTLEIQRTEQGDSAMYLCASSFTAGELFFGEGSRLTVL.

This clonotype was seen only a few times. The chain carries TRBV7-9 and TRBJ2-5, with 10 bases fitting TRBD2. With 7 bases clipped from V and 5 bases from J, the junction kept 7 bases outside the gene matches. The germline CDR1 and CDR2 sequences are SEHNR and FQNEAQ (reference sequence). The CDR3 is made up of 14 amino acids. This CDR3 reads CASTPASGGETQYF. The CDR3 nucleotides are TGTGCCAGCACCCCGGCTAGCGGGGGTGAGACCCAGTACTTC.

This chain joins TRBV7-2 and TRBJ2-5; D is uncertain. The CDR3 contains 13 residues. Trimming took off 1 base at V and 5 bases at J, with 8 bases between the two ends. From germline, CDR1 is SGHTA and CDR2 FQGNSA. The CDR3 here is CASSLGRLETQYF. The CDR3 coding sequence is TGTGCCAGCAGCTTAGGTAGATTGGAGACCCAGTACTTC.

This clonotype was seen a handful of times. V usage is TRBV6-5 and J usage is TRBJ1-2; D uncertain. Germline V gives CDR1 MNHEY, CDR2 SVGAGI. The CDR3 runs to 15 residues. V lost 2 bases, J lost 3 bases, and 13 bases lay in between. CDR3 bases: TGTGCCAGCAGTTACCTAGGGAATGGGGACTATGGCTACACCTTC. Protein: CASSYLGNGDYGYTF.